Here is one T cell receptor beta chain with its context. The antigen remains unidentified. Clones were sequenced by immunoSEQ multiplex PCR, and TCRdb holds only the in-frame ones, with some missing. The table includes 30,000 or so clones, roughly 80% detected once. This entry is derived from a study of early stage breast cancer tumors. On the study more broadly: Invasive lobular carcinomas made up about 35% of the 12 ER+/PR+/HER2- tumors. Study-level points and caveats: Functional markers like CD4, CD8 and FOXP3 were missed in bulk sequencing. Comparing each tissue with blood distinguished tumor from normal in about 90% of the 16 patients. Tumors had 2.5 to 3-fold higher T cell density and higher clonality than adjacent normal breast tissue.

CDR1 is SGHVS and CDR2 is FQNEAQ in the germline V gene. This CDR3 comprises 15 residues. Trimming at V came to 6 bases and at J to 7 bases, leaving 10 bases not matched to a gene. Source material: blood. The source is a person aged 35 to 50 with breast cancer. V is TRBV7-8 and J is TRBJ2-1; TRBD2 agrees at 9 bases. The chain's CDR3 is CASSFNYAGGNEQFF. The DNA for the CDR3 is TGTGCCAGCAGTTTTAACTATGCGGGAGGGAATGAGCAGTTCTTC. Drawing the rest from reference TRBV7-8 and TRBJ2-1, the complete variable domain is GAGVSQSPRYKVAKRGQDVALRCDPISGHVSLFWYQQALGQGPEFLTYFQNEAQLDKSGLPSDRFFAERPEGSVSTLKIQRTQQEDSAVYLCASSFNYAGGNEQFFGPGTRLTVL.